This entry features one T cell receptor beta chain sequence. The antigen remains undetermined. The TCRbeta library was prepared with unique molecular identifiers. Each CDR3 protein is one row after TCRdb ran MiXCR on the PCR reads. The table records around 450,000 distinct CDR3 sequences, about 40% of them present only once. This record belongs to a study of T-cell reconstitution after alpha-beta-depleted transplantation in children. V dropped 2 bases and J dropped 5 bases, with 15 bases sitting between them. The CDR3 sequence is 16 residues long. Findings and caveats of the study: A year post-transplant, T-cell counts and diversity derived mostly from newly produced T cells. The origin of high day-60 TCRbeta diversity in some patients lay in surviving recipient T cells and thymic progenitors. By about two months after transplant, alpha-beta T cells reportedly arose from several hundred graft clones that had expanded.

The chain recombines TRBV12-3 or TRBV12-4 with TRBJ2-2; no reliable D call. The sequences come from PBMCs, collected before TCRalphabeta/CD19-depleted stem cell transplant. The sequence derives from a girl aged 2-9 years with aplastic anemia, due to receive a stem cell transplant. The CDR3: CASSLRPLIGTGELFF. For the CDR3, the DNA is TGTGCCAGCAGTTTACGGCCTCTCATTGGAACCGGGGAGCTGTTTTTT.